This TCR beta chain was profiled in a study of blood T cell repertoires in COVID-19. The overall study: T cells, B-cell-depleted T cells, or PBMCs provided the cDNA or gDNA that served as material.

Participant ages covered roughly 18 to 89 years across 24 US areas. Libraries were prepared by immunoSEQ multiplex PCR; TCRdb keeps only in-frame clonotypes and omits some of them. The sample includes 270,000 or so clones, around 89% of them seen just once. The sample was PBMCs or T cells enriched from blood (not recorded which). The TCR was taken from a woman aged 40 to 55 with acute COVID-19.

The CDR3 region is CASSDAGARAFF. Written as DNA, the CDR3 is TGCGCCAGCAGTGATGCAGGGGCTAGGGCTTTCTTT. The chain employs TRBV10-1 and TRBJ1-1; D is possibly TRBD1 (6 bases). CDR1 WNHNN and CDR2 SYGVQD come from the germline V gene (reference sequence). V was clipped by 3 bases and J by 11 bases, with 13 bases between them. The CDR3 is 12 residues long.